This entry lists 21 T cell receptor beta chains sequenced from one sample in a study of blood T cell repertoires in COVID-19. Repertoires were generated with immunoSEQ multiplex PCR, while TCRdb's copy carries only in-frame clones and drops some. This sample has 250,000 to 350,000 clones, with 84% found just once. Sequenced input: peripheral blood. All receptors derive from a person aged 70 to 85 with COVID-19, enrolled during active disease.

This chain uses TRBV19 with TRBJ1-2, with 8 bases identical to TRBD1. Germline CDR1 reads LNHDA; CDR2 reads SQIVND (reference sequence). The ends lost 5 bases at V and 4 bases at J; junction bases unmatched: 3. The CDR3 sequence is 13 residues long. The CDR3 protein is CASSRQGSYGYTF. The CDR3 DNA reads TGTGCCAGTAGTCGACAGGGGAGCTATGGCTACACCTTC.

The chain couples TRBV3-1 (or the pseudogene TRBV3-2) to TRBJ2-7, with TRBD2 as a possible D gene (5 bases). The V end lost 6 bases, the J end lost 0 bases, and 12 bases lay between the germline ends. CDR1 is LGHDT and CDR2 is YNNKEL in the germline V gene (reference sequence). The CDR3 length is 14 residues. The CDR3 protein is CASSSTRVSYEQYF. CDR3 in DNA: TGTGCCAGCAGTTCCACTAGGGTCTCCTACGAGCAGTACTTC.

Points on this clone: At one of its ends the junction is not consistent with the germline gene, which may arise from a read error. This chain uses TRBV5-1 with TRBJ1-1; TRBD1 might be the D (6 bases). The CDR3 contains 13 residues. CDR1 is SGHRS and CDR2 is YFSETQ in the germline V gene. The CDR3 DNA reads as TGCGCCACCAGCATTTCAGGGGACACTGAAGCTTTCTTT. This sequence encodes CATSISGDTEAFF.

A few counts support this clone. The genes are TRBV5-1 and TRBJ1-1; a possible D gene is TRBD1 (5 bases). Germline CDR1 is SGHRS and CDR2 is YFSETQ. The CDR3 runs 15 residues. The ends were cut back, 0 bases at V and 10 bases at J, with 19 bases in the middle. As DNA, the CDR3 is TGCGCCAGCAGCTTGGGGGTTCCGGGGGAAGACGGAGCTTTCTTT. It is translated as CASSLGVPGEDGAFF.

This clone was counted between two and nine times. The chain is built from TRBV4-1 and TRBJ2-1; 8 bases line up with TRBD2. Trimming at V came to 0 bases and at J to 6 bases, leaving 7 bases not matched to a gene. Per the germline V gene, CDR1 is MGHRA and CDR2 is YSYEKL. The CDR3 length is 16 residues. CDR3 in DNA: TGCGCCAGCAGCCAAGAGGGCAGCGGGAGCCCCAATGAGCAGTTCTTC. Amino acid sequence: CASSQEGSGSPNEQFF.

The CDR3 reads CASSSLTSGGTYSYNEQFF. Here the CDR3 DNA reads TGTGCCAGTAGTTCCCTTACTAGCGGGGGGACCTATTCCTACAATGAGCAGTTCTTC. J is TRBJ2-1 and V is TRBV19, with 12 nucleotides matching TRBD2. The length of the CDR3 is 19 residues. After removal of 5 bases from V and 1 base from J, the junction contained 12 bases not matched to a gene. Germline V gene data show CDR1 as LNHDA and CDR2 as SQIVND (reference sequence).

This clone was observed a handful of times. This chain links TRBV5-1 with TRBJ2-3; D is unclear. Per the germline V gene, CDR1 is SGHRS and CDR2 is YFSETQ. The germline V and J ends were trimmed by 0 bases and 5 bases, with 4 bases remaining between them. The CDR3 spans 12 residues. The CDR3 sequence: CASSLALDTQYF. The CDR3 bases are TGCGCCAGCAGCTTGGCTTTAGATACGCAGTATTTT.

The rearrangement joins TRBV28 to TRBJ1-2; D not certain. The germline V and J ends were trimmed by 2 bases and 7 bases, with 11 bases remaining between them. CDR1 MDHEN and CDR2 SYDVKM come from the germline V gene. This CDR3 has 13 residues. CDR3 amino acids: CASSLISGFGYTF. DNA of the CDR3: TGTGCCAGCAGTTTAATATCGGGGTTTGGCTACACCTTC.

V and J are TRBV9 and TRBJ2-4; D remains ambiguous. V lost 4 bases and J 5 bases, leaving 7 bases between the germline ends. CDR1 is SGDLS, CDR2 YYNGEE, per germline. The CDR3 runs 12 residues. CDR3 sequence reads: CASSSVENIQYF. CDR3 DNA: TGTGCCAGCAGCTCCGTAGAAAACATTCAGTACTTC.

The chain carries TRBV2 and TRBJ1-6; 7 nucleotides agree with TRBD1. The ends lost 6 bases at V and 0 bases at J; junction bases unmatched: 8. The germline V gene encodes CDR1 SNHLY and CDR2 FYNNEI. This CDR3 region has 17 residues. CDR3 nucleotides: TGTGCCAGCAGCGGGGGGGACAGAGGCTCCTATAATTCACCCCTCCACTTT. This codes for CASSGGDRGSYNSPLHF.

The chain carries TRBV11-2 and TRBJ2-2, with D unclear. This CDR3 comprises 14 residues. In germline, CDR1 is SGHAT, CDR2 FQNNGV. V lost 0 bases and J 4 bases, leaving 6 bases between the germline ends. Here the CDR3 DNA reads TGTGCCAGCAGCTTAGACTACGGCACCGGGGAGCTGTTTTTT. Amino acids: CASSLDYGTGELFF.

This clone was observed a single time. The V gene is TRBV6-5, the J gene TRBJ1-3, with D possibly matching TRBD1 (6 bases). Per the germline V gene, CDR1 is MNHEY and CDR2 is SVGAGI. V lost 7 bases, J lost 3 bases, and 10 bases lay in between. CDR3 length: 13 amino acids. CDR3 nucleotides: TGTGCCAGCATACAGGGTGGTGGAAACACCATATATTTT. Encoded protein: CASIQGGGNTIYF.

The chain's CDR3 is CASSRLQGIEQYF. For the CDR3, the DNA is TGTGCCAGCAGCCGATTACAGGGTATCGAGCAGTACTTC. V and J are TRBV5-5 and TRBJ2-7, with D perhaps TRBD1 (6 bases). CDR1 SGHKS and CDR2 YYEKEE come from the germline V gene (reference sequence). This CDR3 has 13 amino acids. Trimming took 4 bases from V and 6 from J, leaving 14 bases between them. The full variable domain, rest sourced from reference TRBV5-5 and TRBJ2-7, is DAGVTQSPTHLIKTRGQQVTLRCSPISGHKSVSWYQQVLGQGPQFIFQYYEKEERGRGNFPDRFSARQFPNYSSELNVNALLLGDSALYLCASSRLQGIEQYFGPGTRLTVT.

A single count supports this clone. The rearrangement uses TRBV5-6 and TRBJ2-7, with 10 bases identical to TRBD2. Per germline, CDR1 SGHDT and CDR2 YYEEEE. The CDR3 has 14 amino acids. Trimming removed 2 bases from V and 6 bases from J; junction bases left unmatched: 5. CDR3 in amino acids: CASSFSGRVLEQYF. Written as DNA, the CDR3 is TGTGCCAGCAGCTTCAGCGGGAGGGTCCTCGAGCAGTACTTC.

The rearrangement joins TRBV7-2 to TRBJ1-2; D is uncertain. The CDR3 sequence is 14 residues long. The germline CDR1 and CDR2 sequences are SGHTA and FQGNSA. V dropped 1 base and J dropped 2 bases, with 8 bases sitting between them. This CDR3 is CASSLENGNYGYTF. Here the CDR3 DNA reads TGTGCCAGCAGCTTAGAGAACGGGAACTATGGCTACACCTTC.

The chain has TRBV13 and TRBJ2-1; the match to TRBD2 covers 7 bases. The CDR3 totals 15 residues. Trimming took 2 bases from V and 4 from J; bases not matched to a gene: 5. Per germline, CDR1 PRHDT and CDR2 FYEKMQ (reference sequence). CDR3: CASSLSRGLYNEQFF. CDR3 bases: TGTGCCAGCAGCTTATCCCGGGGACTATACAATGAGCAGTTCTTC.

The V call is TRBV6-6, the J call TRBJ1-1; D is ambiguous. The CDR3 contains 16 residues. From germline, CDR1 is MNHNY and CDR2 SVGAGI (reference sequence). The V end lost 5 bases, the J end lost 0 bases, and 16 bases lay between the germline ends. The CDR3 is CASSGMEGTMNTEAFF. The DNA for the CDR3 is TGTGCCAGCAGTGGGATGGAGGGAACCATGAACACTGAAGCTTTCTTT.

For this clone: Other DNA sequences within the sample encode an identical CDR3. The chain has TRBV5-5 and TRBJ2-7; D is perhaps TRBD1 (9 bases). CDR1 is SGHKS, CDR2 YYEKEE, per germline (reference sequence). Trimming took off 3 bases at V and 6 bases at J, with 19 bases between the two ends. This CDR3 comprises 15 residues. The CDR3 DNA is TGTGCCAGCAGCTCGGACAGGGGTCGGGGGGGCGAGCAGTACTTC. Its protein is CASSSDRGRGGEQYF.

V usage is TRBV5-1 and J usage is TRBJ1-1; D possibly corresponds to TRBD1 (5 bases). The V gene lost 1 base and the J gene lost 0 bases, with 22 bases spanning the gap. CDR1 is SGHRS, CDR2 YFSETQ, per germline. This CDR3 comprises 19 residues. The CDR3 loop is CASSLNPAFGQAMNTEAFF. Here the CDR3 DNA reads TGCGCCAGCAGCTTGAACCCGGCTTTCGGACAAGCCATGAACACTGAAGCTTTCTTT.

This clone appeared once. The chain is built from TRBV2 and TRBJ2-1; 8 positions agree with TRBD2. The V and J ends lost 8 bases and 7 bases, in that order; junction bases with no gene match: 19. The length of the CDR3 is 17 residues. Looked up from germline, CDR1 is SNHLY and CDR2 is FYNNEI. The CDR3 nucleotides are TGTGCCAGCCAAAGGGCGAATAGCGGGACTTTAAGGAATGAGCAGTTCTTC. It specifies CASQRANSGTLRNEQFF.

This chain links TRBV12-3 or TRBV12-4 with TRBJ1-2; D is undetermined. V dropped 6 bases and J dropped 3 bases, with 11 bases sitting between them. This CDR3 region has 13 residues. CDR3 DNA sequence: TGTGCCAGCAGCACTCCTCCGTACTATGGCTACACCTTC. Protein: CASSTPPYYGYTF.